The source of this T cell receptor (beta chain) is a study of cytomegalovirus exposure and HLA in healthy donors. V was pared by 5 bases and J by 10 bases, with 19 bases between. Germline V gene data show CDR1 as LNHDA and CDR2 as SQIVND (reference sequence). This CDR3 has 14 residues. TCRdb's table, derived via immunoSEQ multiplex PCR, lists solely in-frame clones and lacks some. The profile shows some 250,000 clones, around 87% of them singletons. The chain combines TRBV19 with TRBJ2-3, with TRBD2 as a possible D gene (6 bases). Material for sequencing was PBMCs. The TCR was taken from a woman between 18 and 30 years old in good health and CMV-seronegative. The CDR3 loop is CASSSRGSHGAQYF. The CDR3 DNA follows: TGTGCCAGTAGTTCACGGGGGTCCCACGGGGCGCAGTATTTT.